These T cell receptor beta chains were read from a single sample in a study of patients and donors after allogeneic stem cell transplantation. MiXCR, run by TCRdb on the RT-PCR reads, gives a single entry per CDR3 protein. This table has more than 850,000 distinct CDR3 sequences, roughly 18% appearing once. Source material: blood, either unsorted or a sorted T cell fraction (not recorded which). Receptors originate from a human donor who was either an allogeneic HSCT recipient or a stem cell or donor lymphocyte infusion donor (not recorded which). It is not recorded whose cells these are; they may come from a transplant donor. The CDR3 runs from the conserved cysteine through the conserved F or W. The D gene is left open where the match is weak. Clone size is stated in some rows and not others, as once, few, many or a class when expanded.

size | J | V | D | DNA | CDR3
few | TRBJ2-4 | TRBV20-1 | TRBD2 | TGCAGTGCTAGGCGGCGGGGGGGCCTGCTAGCCAAAAACATTCAGTACTTC | CSARRRGGLLAKNIQYF
. | TRBJ2-7 | TRBV9 | . | TGTGCCAGCAGCGCCCAGCCCAGTGGCTCCTACGAGCAGTACTTC | CASSAQPSGSYEQYF
few | TRBJ2-1 | TRBV14 | . | TGTGCCAGCAGCCAAGAGTCAGGTTCGGGTGAGCAGTTCTTC | CASSQESGSGEQFF
. | TRBJ2-7 | TRBV5-6 | TRBD1 | TGTGCCAGCAGCTTGGTTCGGATGGCCCCGGGACAGGGGGGTTACGAGCAGTACTTC | CASSLVRMAPGQGGYEQYF
few | TRBJ2-7 | TRBV25-1 | . | TGTGCCAGCAGTGAGCCCGGCAGTAGCTCCTACGAGCAGTACTTC | CASSEPGSSSYEQYF
. | TRBJ2-7 | TRBV15 | . | TGTGCCACCAGCAGAGATAAGGCCTACCCCTACGAGCAGTACTTC | CATSRDKAYPYEQYF
. | TRBJ2-3 | TRBV29-1 | . | TGCAGCGTTGATCCGAGACACACAGATACGCAGTATTTT | CSVDPRHTDTQYF
few | TRBJ2-2 | TRBV4-2 | TRBD2 | TGTGCCAGCAGCCAGACTAGCGACACCGGGGAGCTGTTTTTT | CASSQTSDTGELFF
few | TRBJ2-2 | TRBV11-3 | TRBD2 | TGTGCCAGCAGCATGGGACTAGCGTTCGGGGAGCTGTTTTTT | CASSMGLAFGELFF
. | TRBJ2-7 | TRBV20-1 | . | TGCAGTGCTAGTATCCCGAAAAGGAGCTCCTACGAGCAGTACTTC | CSASIPKRSSYEQYF
. | TRBJ2-4 | TRBV4-3 | TRBD1 | TGCGCCAGCAGCCAAGCTTGGGGAAACAGGGGGGCCAAAAACATTCAGTACTTC | CASSQAWGNRGAKNIQYF
. | TRBJ1-1 | TRBV6-1 | . | TGTGCCAGCATTGCTACCTCGATGAACACTGAAGCTTTCTTT | CASIATSMNTEAFF
. | TRBJ2-1 | TRBV21-1 | . | TGTGCCAGCAGCAAGGGGACAGGGGAGCGGAATGAGCAGTTCTTC | CASSKGTGERNEQFF
. | TRBJ1-2 | TRBV27 | . | TGTGCCAGCAGTTTAACGCCCGACAGTACTAACTATGGCTACACCTTC | CASSLTPDSTNYGYTF
once | TRBJ1-2 | TRBV6-5 | . | TGTGCCAGCAGTTACTCGTCATGGGGGCAGGGTGGCTACACCTTC | CASSYSSWGQGGYTF
few | TRBJ2-1 | TRBV12-3/TRBV12-4 | TRBD2 | TGTGCCAGCAGAGCTAGCGGGAGGGGTGGTGAGCAGTTCTTC | CASRASGRGGEQFF
. | TRBJ1-2 | TRBV20-1 | . | TGCAGTGCCCCTCAACTGGGACATGTGCCCCATGGCTACACCTTC | CSAPQLGHVPHGYTF
few | TRBJ2-2 | TRBV28 | . | TGTGCCAGCAGTTCGACTAGTAAGGGATCCGGGGAGCTGTTTTTT | CASSSTSKGSGELFF
. | TRBJ2-3 | TRBV24-1 | . | TGTGCCACCAGTGATTTGTGTATGCAGGTAGCAGATACGCAGTATTTT | CATSDLCMQVADTQYF
. | TRBJ2-3 | TRBV20-1 | . | TGCAGTGCCCCGGGTAGGGGGAGCACAGATACGCAGTATTTT | CSAPGRGSTDTQYF
few | TRBJ2-3 | TRBV5-1 | TRBD1 | TGCGCCAGCAGCCCCTGGGGGACAGGGACCACAGATACGCAGTATTTT | CASSPWGTGTTDTQYF
. | TRBJ1-3 | TRBV4-3 | . | TGCGCCAGCAGCCAAGAAGGGCGCGGGGGAAACACCATATATTTT | CASSQEGRGGNTIYF
few | TRBJ1-1 | TRBV12-5 | TRBD1 | TGTGCTAGTGGTCAGGGGGCCGTGAACACTGAAGCTTTCTTT | CASGQGAVNTEAFF
. | TRBJ2-3 | TRBV7-3 | . | TGTGCCAGCAGCTTTACGACGGCTAGCACAGATACGCAGTATTTT | CASSFTTASTDTQYF
many | TRBJ1-2 | TRBV27 | . | TGTGCCAGCAGCCCCCCCGGCGGGTATGGCTACACCTTC | CASSPPGGYGYTF
few | TRBJ1-6 | TRBV20-1 | . | TGCAGTGCTAGAGCCGCGGCAGGGAATTCACCCCTCCACTTT | CSARAAAGNSPLHF
few | TRBJ1-4 | TRBV5-1 | . | TGCGCCAGCAGACGCGACGGGGGGAAGGAAAAACTGTTTTTT | CASRRDGGKEKLFF
few | TRBJ2-6 | TRBV12-3/TRBV12-4 | . | TGTGCCAGCATTGGGGCCAACGTCCTGACTTTC | CASIGANVLTF
. | TRBJ2-1 | TRBV12-3/TRBV12-4 | TRBD1 | TGTGCCAGCAACTTCATAACCCCCACCGGGACAGGGGGCTTTGAGCAGTTCTTC | CASNFITPTGTGGFEQFF
. | TRBJ1-5 | TRBV7-2 | TRBD1 | TGTGCCAGCAGCTCAGCAGGGACAGGACTCAATCAGCCCCAGCATTTT | CASSSAGTGLNQPQHF
. | TRBJ1-5 | TRBV20-1 | . | TGCAGTGCTAGGAGGGATGTCGTGAGCAATCAGCCCCAGCATTTT | CSARRDVVSNQPQHF
. | TRBJ1-1 | TRBV5-1 | TRBD1 | TGCGCCAGCAGCTTCAATGAACAGGGGGCTTTCTTT | CASSFNEQGAFF
. | TRBJ1-5 | TRBV30 | . | TGTGCCTACAGGGCAGGGCCAAATCAGCCCCAGCATTTT | CAYRAGPNQPQHF
few | TRBJ1-2 | TRBV12-3/TRBV12-4 | . | TGTGCCAGCAGCCTTCGGGCCTATGGGGGCTACACCTTC | CASSLRAYGGYTF
few | TRBJ1-1 | TRBV7-9 | . | TGTGCCAGCAGCGTGGACTTCCGGGGGTACACTGAAGCTTTCTTT | CASSVDFRGYTEAFF
few | TRBJ2-3 | TRBV4-3 | . | TGCGCCAGCAGCCAAGATAAAGGTTACACAGATACGCAGTATTTT | CASSQDKGYTDTQYF
once | TRBJ2-5 | TRBV5-5 | TRBD1 | TGTGCCAGCAGCTTAGTAAAGGGGGCTGGGGAGACCCAGTACTTC | CASSLVKGAGETQYF
few | TRBJ2-5 | TRBV20-1 | TRBD2 | TGCAGTGCTAGAGATCTAGCGGGGCGGGAGACCCAGTACTTC | CSARDLAGRETQYF
few | TRBJ2-1 | TRBV24-1 | . | TGTGCCACCAGTGATTTGAGGGGGCGGGGGACGAGCTCCTACAATGAGCAGTTCTTC | CATSDLRGRGTSSYNEQFF
few | TRBJ1-2 | TRBV20-1 | . | TGCAGTGCTAGCGGCGAGTGGAGGATTAACTATGGCTACACCTTC | CSASGEWRINYGYTF
. | TRBJ2-4 | TRBV7-9 | . | TGTGCCAGCAGCTTCGTAGGAGACATTCAGTACTTC | CASSFVGDIQYF
few | TRBJ2-2 | TRBV5-6 | . | TGTGCCAGCAGTCCTATTGGACTCCCCGGGGAGCTGTTTTTT | CASSPIGLPGELFF
few | TRBJ2-1 | TRBV7-6 | . | TGTGCCAGCAGCTTATTGGCTAGCGATGAGCAGTTCTTC | CASSLLASDEQFF
. | TRBJ2-7 | TRBV12-3/TRBV12-4 | . | TGTGCCAGCAGTGGGGGGACCTTCTACGAGCAGTACTTC | CASSGGTFYEQYF
. | TRBJ2-2 | TRBV11-2 | TRBD1 | TGTGCCAGCAGCTTTGACCGGGACAGGGTGGTATTTACCGGGGAGCTGTTTTTT | CASSFDRDRVVFTGELFF
. | TRBJ1-5 | TRBV6-2/TRBV6-3 | . | TGTGCCAGCAGTTTTTTGGGTGGTCAGCCCCAGCATTTT | CASSFLGGQPQHF
few | TRBJ1-5 | TRBV5-1 | TRBD1 | TGCGCCAGCAGCTTGGGAGGGACAGATATCAGCAATCAGCCCCAGCATTTT | CASSLGGTDISNQPQHF
. | TRBJ2-3 | TRBV20-1 | TRBD2 | TGCAGTGCGAGAGGTCAACTAGCGGACACAGATACGCAGTATTTT | CSARGQLADTDTQYF
. | TRBJ2-2 | TRBV12-3/TRBV12-4 | . | TGTGCCAGCTTAGATAGGGTGCCCACCGGGGAGCTGTTTTTT | CASLDRVPTGELFF
. | TRBJ1-1 | TRBV6-2/TRBV6-3 | . | TGTGCCAGCAGTTACCTCGGGGGTCTCAGGAACACTGAAGCTTTCTTT | CASSYLGGLRNTEAFF
few | TRBJ2-3 | TRBV7-2 | TRBD2 | TGTGCCAGCAGCTTTAGGACTAGCGGAACTAGCACAGATACGCAGTATTTT | CASSFRTSGTSTDTQYF
. | TRBJ2-3 | TRBV20-1 | TRBD1 | TGCAGTGCCAAGCCTAACTTTGGACAGGGAAGGGATACGCAGTATTTT | CSAKPNFGQGRDTQYF
. | TRBJ2-3 | TRBV5-1 | TRBD2 | TGCGCCAGCAGCTTTGATATGGGAGGGGTTAGCACAGATACGCAGTATTTT | CASSFDMGGVSTDTQYF
. | TRBJ1-1 | TRBV4-1 | TRBD1 | TGCGCCAGCAGCCAAGAGGGACAGGGAGGTGTCCAAGCTTTCTTT | CASSQEGQGGVQAFF
. | TRBJ2-7 | TRBV4-1 | TRBD1 | TGCGCCAGCAGCCAAAGCGGGACAGGGGGTCGATACGAGCAGTACTTC | CASSQSGTGGRYEQYF
few | TRBJ1-1 | TRBV29-1 | . | TGCAGCGGCCGACCACAGGCGGGAGGCACTGAAGCTTTCTTT | CSGRPQAGGTEAFF
few | TRBJ2-1 | TRBV7-9 | TRBD2 | TGTGCCAGCAGCTTCTTCGGGACTAGCGGGAGTGAGCAGTTCTTC | CASSFFGTSGSEQFF